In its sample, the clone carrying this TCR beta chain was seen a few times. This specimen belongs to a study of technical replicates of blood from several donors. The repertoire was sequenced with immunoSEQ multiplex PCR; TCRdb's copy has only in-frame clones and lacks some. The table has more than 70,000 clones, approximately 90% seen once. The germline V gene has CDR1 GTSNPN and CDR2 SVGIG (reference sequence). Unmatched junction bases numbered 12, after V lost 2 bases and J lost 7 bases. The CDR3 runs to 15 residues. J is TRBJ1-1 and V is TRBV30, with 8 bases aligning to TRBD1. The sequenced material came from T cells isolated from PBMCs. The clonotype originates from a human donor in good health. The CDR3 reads CAWSLTGTGGGEAFF. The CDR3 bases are TGTGCCTGGAGTCTCACCGGGACAGGAGGAGGTGAAGCTTTCTTT. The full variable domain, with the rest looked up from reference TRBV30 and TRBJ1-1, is SQTIHQWPATLVQPVGSPLSLECTVEGTSNPNLYWYRQAAGRGLQLLFYSVGIGQISSEVPQNLSASRPQDRQFILSSKKLLLSDSGFYLCAWSLTGTGGGEAFFGQGTRLTVV.